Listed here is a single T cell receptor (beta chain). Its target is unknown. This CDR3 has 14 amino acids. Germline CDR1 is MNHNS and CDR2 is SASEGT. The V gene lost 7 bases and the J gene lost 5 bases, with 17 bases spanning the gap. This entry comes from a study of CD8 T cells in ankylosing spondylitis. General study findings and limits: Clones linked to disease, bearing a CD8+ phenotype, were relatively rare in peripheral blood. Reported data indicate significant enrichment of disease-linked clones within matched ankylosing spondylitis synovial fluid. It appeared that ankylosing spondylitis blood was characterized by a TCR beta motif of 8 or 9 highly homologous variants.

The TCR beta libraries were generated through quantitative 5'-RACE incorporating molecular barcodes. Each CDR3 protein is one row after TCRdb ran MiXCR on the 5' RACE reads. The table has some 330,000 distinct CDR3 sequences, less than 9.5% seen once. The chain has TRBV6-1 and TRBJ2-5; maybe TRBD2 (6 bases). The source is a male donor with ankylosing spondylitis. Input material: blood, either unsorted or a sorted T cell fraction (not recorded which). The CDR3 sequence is CASTPRGSGETQYF. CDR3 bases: TGTGCCAGCACCCCTCGGGGGTCGGGGGAGACCCAGTACTTC.